The clone carrying this T cell receptor (beta chain) was seen repeatedly, ten times or more. The antigen is unknown. The entry originates in a study of human T cells and chemical hapten exposure. For the study at large: Donors were sensitized with 2% DPC on the upper inner arm. Chiefly female patients presented with alopecia areata, totalis or universalis. Study-level points and caveats: Expanded TCRs grouped into significantly more large CDR3 similarity clusters than controls produced.

MiXCR, applied by TCRdb to the RACE reads, yields one record per CDR3 protein. Of about 80,000 distinct CDR3 sequences in the sample, roughly 10% were seen once. The germline V gene encodes CDR1 SGHRS and CDR2 YFSETQ. The CDR3 has 15 amino acids. The V segment lost 0 bases and the J segment 4 bases; nucleotides outside the gene matches: 4. The time point is: patch test 2, 6 weeks after DPC sensitization. Described treatment: therapeutic diphenylcyclopropenone sensitization with weekly scalp DPC. Venepuncture was done earlier than the placement of each patch test. This sequence joins TRBV5-1 and TRBJ2-7; 10 bases agree with TRBD2. The sequencing here drew on whole blood, taken in connection with sensitization to the hapten diphenylcyclopropenone (DPC). The receptor was derived from a woman in her thirties with alopecia areata. Some clones in this sample may be carry-over from other donors' samples. The chain's CDR3 is CASSLDTSGDYEQYF. Written as DNA, the CDR3 is TGCGCCAGCAGCTTGGATACTAGCGGGGATTACGAGCAGTACTTC.